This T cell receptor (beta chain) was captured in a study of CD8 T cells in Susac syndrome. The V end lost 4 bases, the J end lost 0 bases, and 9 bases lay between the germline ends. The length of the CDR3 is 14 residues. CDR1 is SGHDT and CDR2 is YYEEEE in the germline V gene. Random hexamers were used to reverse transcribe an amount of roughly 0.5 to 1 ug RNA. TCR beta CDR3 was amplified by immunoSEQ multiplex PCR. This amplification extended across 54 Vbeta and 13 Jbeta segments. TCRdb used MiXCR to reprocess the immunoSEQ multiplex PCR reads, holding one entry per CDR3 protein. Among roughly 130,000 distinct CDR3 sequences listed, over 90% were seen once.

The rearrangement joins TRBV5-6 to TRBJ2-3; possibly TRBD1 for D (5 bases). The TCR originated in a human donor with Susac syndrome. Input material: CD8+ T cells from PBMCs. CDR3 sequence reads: CASSQGDSTDTQYF. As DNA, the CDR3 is TGTGCCAGCAGCCAAGGGGATAGCACAGATACGCAGTATTTT.